These 17 T cell receptor beta chains came from one sample sequenced in a study of regulatory T cells in long-lasting Graves disease. This sample's time point: persistent/refractory GD, antithyroid drugs over 5 years with positive TRAb. From PBMCs, RNA was extracted and then used to make the TCR library. Sequencing libraries for TCR beta were prepared with iRepertoire HTBI primers and Arm-PCR of CDR3 regions. TCRdb reprocessed the multiplex PCR reads with MiXCR, giving one entry per CDR3 protein. The table has around 300,000 distinct CDR3 sequences, roughly a fifth seen once; the top ten hold around 50%. This material consisted of peripheral blood mononuclear cells (PBMCs), taken when the disease was refractory, from a patient treated with antithyroid drugs. The source of these receptors is a female donor with Graves disease.

This clonotype was seen at least ten times. This chain joins TRBV3-1 and TRBJ2-5; D is unclear. Per germline, CDR1 LGHDT and CDR2 YNNKEL (reference sequence). The CDR3 covers 14 residues. V lost 1 base to trimming and J lost 4 bases, with 10 bases between them. CDR3 bases: TGTGCCAGCAGCCAAGGCGACTGGGGAGAGACCCAGTACTTC. Translated: CASSQGDWGETQYF.

This clonotype occurred many times. CDR3 residues: CASIGGGREALDEQFF. CDR3 nucleotides: TGTGCCAGCATCGGCGGTGGGCGGGAGGCCTTGGATGAGCAGTTCTTC. This chain connects TRBV2 to TRBJ2-1, with 8 bases identical to TRBD2. Germline lookup yields CDR1 SNHLY and CDR2 FYNNEI. The CDR3 extends over 16 amino acids. Losses at the gene ends were 7 bases for V and 8 bases for J; bases not matched to a gene: 16. The full variable domain, its missing parts supplied by reference TRBV2 and TRBJ2-1, is EPEVTQTPSHQVTQMGQEVILRCVPISNHLYFYWYRQILGQKVEFLVSFYNNEISEKSEIFDDQFSVERPDGSNFTLKIRSTKLEDSAMYFCASIGGGREALDEQFFGPGTRLTVL.

Points on this clonotype: Possible read error: a much larger clone is one base away. V is TRBV9 and J is TRBJ2-5, with D perhaps TRBD2 (6 bases). CDR1 and CDR2 from the germline V gene are SGDLS and YYNGEE. V was trimmed by 4 bases and J by 2 bases, leaving 18 bases between them. This CDR3 is built from 16 residues. The CDR3 DNA sequence: TGTGCCAGCAGCCAAAGAGGGGCGGGGCGACAAGAGACCCAGTACTTC. Amino acids: CASSQRGAGRQETQYF.

This clonotype was recorded many times. This sequence joins TRBV27 and TRBJ1-2, with D uncertain. Germline V gene data show CDR1 as MNHEY and CDR2 as SMNVEV (reference sequence). This CDR3 comprises 15 residues. V shed 8 bases and J shed 5 bases, with 21 bases lying between them. CDR3 in DNA: TGTGCCAGCGCTTCCCGGAGAGGGAATGAGTATGGCTACACCTTC. Residues: CASASRRGNEYGYTF.

As concerns this clonotype: This may come from a read error, since a much larger clone is one base off. The chain carries TRBV24-1 and TRBJ1-1; perhaps TRBD1 as D (6 bases). The CDR3 is 14 residues long. Per the germline V gene, CDR1 is KGHDR and CDR2 is SFDVKD. In nucleotides, the CDR3 is TGTACCACCAGTGACGGGACACCGAACACTGAAGCTTTCTTT. This gives the protein CTTSDGTPNTEAFF.

This sequence joins TRBV29-1 and TRBJ2-3, with TRBD1 matching 7 bases. Looked up from germline, CDR1 is SQVTM and CDR2 is ANQGSEA. V gave up 5 bases and J gave up 6 bases; unmatched junction bases: 11. The CDR3 totals 14 residues. DNA of the CDR3: TGCAGCGTTCAGAGGGACAGACTGTGGGATACGCAGTATTTT. Protein product: CSVQRDRLWDTQYF.

This clonotype was counted ten times or more. CDR3 DNA: TGCGCCAGCAGCTTAACGACAGGGGATCCATATACGCAGTATTTT. Translated: CASSLTTGDPYTQYF. The chain joins TRBV5-1 to TRBJ2-3, with 8 bases lining up with TRBD1. The CDR3 spans 15 residues. Germline CDR1 is SGHRS and CDR2 is YFSETQ. The V gene end was trimmed by 2 bases and the J gene end by 7 bases; junction bases not matched to a gene: 9.

This clonotype has at least ten counts. The V call is TRBV27, the J call TRBJ2-7; D is unresolved. Germline assignment: CDR1 MNHEY and CDR2 SMNVEV (reference sequence). The CDR3 extends over 16 amino acids. V shed 3 bases and J shed 2 bases, with 17 bases lying between them. The CDR3 coding sequence is TGTGCCAGCAGTTTGGAGAGAGCTTTTACCCCCTACGAGCAGTACTTC. This codes for CASSLERAFTPYEQYF.

This chain links TRBV28 with TRBJ2-7; 9 positions match TRBD1. Germline-derived CDR1 and CDR2 are MDHEN and SYDVKM. The trim removed 7 bases at V and 3 bases at J, leaving 13 bases unmatched. The CDR3 is 16 amino acids. DNA for the CDR3: TGTGCCAGCACCGGGACAGGGACAACCTCTAACTACGAGCAGTACTTC. This codes for CASTGTGTTSNYEQYF.

This clonotype has a handful of counts. V is TRBV10-3 and J is TRBJ2-7; D not certain. The CDR3 totals 14 residues. The germline V and J ends were trimmed by 2 bases and 3 bases, with 11 bases remaining between them. The V gene's germline CDR1 is ENHRY and CDR2 SYGVKD. The CDR3 nucleotides are TGTGCCATCAGTGAGGCCAACACTCACTACGAGCAGTACTTC. The encoded protein is CAISEANTHYEQYF.

This clonotype was counted ten times or more. This sequence joins TRBV6-2 or TRBV6-3 and TRBJ2-7; D is unclear. Germline-derived CDR1 and CDR2 are MNHEY and SVGEGT. The CDR3 totals 15 residues. Trimming took off 5 bases at V and 5 bases at J, with 19 bases between the two ends. The CDR3 here is CASSIRRADIDEQYF. CDR3 in DNA: TGTGCCAGCAGTATCCGACGGGCGGATATCGACGAGCAGTACTTC.

This clonotype was observed many times. This chain connects TRBV2 to TRBJ1-1; D is possibly TRBD1 (6 bases). Germline CDR1 reads SNHLY; CDR2 reads FYNNEI. The CDR3 spans 14 residues. Trimming left V 5 bases short and J 3 bases short, with 13 bases between. The CDR3 nucleotides are TGTGCCAGCAGTCGGGGGCGAGCGGACACTGAAGCTTTCTTT. It codes for CASSRGRADTEAFF.

The table lists this clonotype with many counts. The chain recombines TRBV20-1 with TRBJ2-5, with 7 bases that match TRBD2. Unmatched junction bases numbered 0, after V lost 3 bases and J lost 5 bases. Germline CDR1 reads DFQATT; CDR2 reads SNEGSKA (reference sequence). The CDR3 runs 11 residues. In nucleotides, the CDR3 is TGCAGTGCTAGTAGCGGGGAGACCCAGTACTTC. It yields the protein CSASSGETQYF.

In this sample, this clonotype turned up a few times. The gene calls are TRBV10-1 and TRBJ1-4; D remains ambiguous. The CDR3 runs to 14 residues. V was cut by 7 bases and J by 8 bases, with 17 bases left in between. CDR1 and CDR2 (germline): WNHNN, SYGVQD (reference sequence). CDR3 sequence (DNA): TGCGCCAGCAAGCCCGGGAAGATCCAAGAAAAACTGTTTTTT. It yields the protein CASKPGKIQEKLFF.

This rearrangement joins TRBV13 to TRBJ2-5; D not resolved. Germline-derived CDR1 and CDR2 are PRHDT and FYEKMQ (reference sequence). This CDR3 is 13 amino acids long. The ends were cut back, 5 bases at V and 11 bases at J, with 18 bases in the middle. Here the CDR3 reads CASSKGAIYGQYF. DNA for the CDR3: TGTGCCAGCAGCAAAGGCGCGATCTACGGGCAGTACTTC.

This clonotype was picked up a small number of times. The rearrangement joins TRBV20-1 to TRBJ2-7; 10 bases are a match to TRBD2. The CDR3 spans 15 residues. Germline loops: CDR1 DFQATT, CDR2 SNEGSKA (reference sequence). V gave up 3 bases and J gave up 7 bases; unmatched junction bases: 12. CDR3 DNA: TGCAGTGCTAGGCAGGCGCTAGCGGGAGTTAATGAGCAGTACTTC. Encoded protein: CSARQALAGVNEQYF.

This clonotype has a handful of counts. The rearrangement links TRBV7-2 to TRBJ2-5; D possibly corresponds to TRBD2 (5 bases). V shed 3 bases and J shed 0 bases, with 8 bases lying between them. The germline CDR1 and CDR2 sequences are SGHTA and FQGNSA. The CDR3 is 14 residues long. DNA of the CDR3: TGTGCCAGCAGCTTTAGCGTCTACCAAGAGACCCAGTACTTC. Encoded protein: CASSFSVYQETQYF.